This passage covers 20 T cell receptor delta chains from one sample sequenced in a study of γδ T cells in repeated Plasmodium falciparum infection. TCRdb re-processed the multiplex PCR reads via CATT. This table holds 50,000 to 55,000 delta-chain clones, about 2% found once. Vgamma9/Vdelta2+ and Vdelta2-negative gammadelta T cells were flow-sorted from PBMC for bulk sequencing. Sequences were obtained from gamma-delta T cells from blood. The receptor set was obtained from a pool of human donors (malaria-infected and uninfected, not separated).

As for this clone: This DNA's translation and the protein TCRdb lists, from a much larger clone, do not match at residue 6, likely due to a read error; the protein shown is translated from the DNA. The CDR3 loop reads CALDAEPYWGIRPYTDKLIF. In DNA, the CDR3 is TGTGCTCTTGATGCGGAGCCTTACTGGGGGATACGCCCGTACACCGATAAACTCATCTTT. This chain joins TRDV1 and TRDJ1, with 13 bases that match TRDD3. The junction had 17 bases not matched to a gene; V was cut back by 7 bases and J by 0 bases. The CDR3 consists of 20 residues. Germline CDR1 reads TSWWSYY; CDR2 reads QGS.

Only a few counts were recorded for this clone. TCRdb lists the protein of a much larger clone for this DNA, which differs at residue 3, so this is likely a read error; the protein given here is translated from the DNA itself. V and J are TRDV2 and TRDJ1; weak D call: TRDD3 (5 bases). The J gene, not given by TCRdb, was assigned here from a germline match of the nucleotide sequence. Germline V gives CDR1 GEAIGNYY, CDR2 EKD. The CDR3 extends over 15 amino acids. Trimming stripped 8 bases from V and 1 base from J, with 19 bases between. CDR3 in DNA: TGTGCCTATGAGCGGCGGGGGGCCCTCACCGATAAACTCATCTTT. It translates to CAYERRGALTDKLIF.

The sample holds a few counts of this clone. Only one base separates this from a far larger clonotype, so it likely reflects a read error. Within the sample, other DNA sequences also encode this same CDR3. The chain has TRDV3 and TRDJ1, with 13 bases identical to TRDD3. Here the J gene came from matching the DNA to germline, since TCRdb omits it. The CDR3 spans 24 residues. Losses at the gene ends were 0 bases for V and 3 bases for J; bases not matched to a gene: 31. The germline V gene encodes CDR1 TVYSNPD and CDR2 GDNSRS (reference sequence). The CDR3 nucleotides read TGTGCCTTTAGCTTGCCAGACCAGGGCCTTCCTACCAGTACTGGGGGATACGAGGCCGATAAACTCATCTTT. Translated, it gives CAFSLPDQGLPTSTGGYEADKLIF.

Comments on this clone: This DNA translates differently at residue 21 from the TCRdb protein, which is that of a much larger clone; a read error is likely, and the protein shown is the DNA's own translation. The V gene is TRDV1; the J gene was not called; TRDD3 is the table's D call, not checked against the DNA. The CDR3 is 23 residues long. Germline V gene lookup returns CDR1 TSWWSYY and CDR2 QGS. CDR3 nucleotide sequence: TGTGCTCTTGGGGAACCACCCTACGCCTTCCTACGCTGGGGGGGTGACCACACCGATAAATTCATCTTT. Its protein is CALGEPPYAFLRWGGDHTDKFIF.

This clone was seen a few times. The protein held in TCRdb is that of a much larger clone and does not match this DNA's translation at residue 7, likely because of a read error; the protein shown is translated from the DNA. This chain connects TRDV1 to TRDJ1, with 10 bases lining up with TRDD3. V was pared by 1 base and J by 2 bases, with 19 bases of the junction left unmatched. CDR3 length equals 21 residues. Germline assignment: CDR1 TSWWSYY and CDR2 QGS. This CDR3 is CALGEPCFLRRWGIPTDKLIF. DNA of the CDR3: TGTGCTCTTGGGGAACCCTGTTTCCTACGTAGGTGGGGGATACCAACCGATAAACTCATCTTT.

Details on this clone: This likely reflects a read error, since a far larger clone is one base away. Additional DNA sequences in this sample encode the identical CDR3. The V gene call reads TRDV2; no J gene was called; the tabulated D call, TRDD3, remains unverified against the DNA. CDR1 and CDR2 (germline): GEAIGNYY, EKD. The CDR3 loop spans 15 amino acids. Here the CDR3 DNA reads TGTGCCTGTGACAACATGGGGGGGGAGGAGAAGAGACTCATCTTC. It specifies CACDNMGGEEKRLIF.

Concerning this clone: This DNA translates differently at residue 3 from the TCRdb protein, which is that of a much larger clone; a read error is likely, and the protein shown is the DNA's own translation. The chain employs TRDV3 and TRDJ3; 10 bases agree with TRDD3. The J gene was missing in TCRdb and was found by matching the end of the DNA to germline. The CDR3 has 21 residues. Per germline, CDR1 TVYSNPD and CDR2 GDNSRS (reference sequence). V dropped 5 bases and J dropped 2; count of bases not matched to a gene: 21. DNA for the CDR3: TGTGCCCTTAACCCCTTCCCGATTAACTGGGGGATTCCCTGGGACACCCGACAGATGTTTTTC. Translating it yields CALNPFPINWGIPWDTRQMFF. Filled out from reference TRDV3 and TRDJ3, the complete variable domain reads CDKVTQSSPDQTVASGSEVVLLCTYDTVYSNPDLFWYRIRPDYSFQFVFYGDNSRSEGADFTQGRFSVKHILTQKAFHLVISPVRTEDSATYYCALNPFPINWGIPWDTRQMFFGTGIKLFVEP.

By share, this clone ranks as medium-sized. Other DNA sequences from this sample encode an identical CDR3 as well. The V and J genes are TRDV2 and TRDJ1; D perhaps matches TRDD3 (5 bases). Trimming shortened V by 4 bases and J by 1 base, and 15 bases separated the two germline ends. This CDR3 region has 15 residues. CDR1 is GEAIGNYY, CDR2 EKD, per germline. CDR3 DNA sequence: TGTGCCTGTGAGCGGCGGGGGGCCCTCACCGATAAACTCATCTTT. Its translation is CACERRGALTDKLIF.

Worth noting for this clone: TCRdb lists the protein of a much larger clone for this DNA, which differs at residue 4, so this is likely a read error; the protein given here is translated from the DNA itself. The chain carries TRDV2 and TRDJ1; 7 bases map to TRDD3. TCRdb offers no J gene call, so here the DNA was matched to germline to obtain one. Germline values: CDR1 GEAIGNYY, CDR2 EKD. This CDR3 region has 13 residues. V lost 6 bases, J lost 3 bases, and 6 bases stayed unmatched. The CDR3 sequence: CACNRGIPDKLIF. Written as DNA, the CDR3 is TGTGCCTGTAACAGAGGGATACCCGATAAACTCATCTTT.

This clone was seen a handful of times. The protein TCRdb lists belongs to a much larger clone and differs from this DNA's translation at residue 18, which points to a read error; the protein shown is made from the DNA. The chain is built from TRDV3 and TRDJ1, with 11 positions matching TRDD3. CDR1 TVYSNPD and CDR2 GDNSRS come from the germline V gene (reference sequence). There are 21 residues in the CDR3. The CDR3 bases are TGTGCCTTTGAGACTTGGCCTTCCGCCTATAGTGGGGGATACGTCTCCGATAGACTCATCTTT. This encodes CAFETWPSAYSGGYVSDRLIF.

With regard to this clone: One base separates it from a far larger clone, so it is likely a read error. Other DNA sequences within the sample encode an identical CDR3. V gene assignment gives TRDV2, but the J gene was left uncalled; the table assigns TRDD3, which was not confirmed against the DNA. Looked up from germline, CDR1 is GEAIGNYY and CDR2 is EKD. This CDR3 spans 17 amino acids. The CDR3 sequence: CACDTVGQPDHTDKLIF. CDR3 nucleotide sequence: TGTGCCTGTGACACCGTGGGACAGCCAGACCACACCGATAAACTAATCTTT.

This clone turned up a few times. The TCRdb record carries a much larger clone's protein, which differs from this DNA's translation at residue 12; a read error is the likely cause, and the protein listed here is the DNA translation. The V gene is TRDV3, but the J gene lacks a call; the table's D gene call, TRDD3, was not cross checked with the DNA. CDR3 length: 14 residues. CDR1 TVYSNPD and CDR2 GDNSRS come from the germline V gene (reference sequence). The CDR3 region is CAFKEPGGYDKRIF. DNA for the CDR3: TGTGCCTTTAAAGAGCCTGGGGGCTACGATAAACGCATCTTT.

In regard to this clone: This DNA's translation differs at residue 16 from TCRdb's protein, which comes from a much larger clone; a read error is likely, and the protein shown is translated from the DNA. The CDR3 spells CALGEPLGSGGYAYRRVFIF. CDR3 nucleotides: TGTGCTCTTGGGGAACCTCTGGGCTCCGGGGGATACGCGTATCGGAGGGTTTTCATCTTT. The J gene was not called, though the V gene is TRDV1; the table's D call TRDD3 went unverified against the DNA. CDR3 length: 20 residues. Germline V gene sequence: CDR1 TSWWSYY, CDR2 QGS.

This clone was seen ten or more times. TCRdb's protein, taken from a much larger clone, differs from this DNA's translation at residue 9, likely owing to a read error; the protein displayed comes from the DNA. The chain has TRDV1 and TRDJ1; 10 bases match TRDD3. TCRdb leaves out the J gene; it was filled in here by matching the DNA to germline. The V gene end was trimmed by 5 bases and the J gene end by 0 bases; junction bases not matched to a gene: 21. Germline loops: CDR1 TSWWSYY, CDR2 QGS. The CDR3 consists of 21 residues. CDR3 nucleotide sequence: TGTGCTCTTGGGAAGGGGATTCTTCGGTGGGGGATACCAAAGTACACCGATAAACTCATCTTT. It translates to CALGKGILRWGIPKYTDKLIF.

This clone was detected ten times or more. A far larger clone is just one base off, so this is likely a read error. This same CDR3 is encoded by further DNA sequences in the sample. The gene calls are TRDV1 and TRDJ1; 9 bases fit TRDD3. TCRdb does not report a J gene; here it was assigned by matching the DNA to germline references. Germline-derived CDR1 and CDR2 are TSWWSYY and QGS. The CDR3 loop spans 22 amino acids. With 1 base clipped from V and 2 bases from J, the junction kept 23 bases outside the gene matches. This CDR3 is CALGEPPGFILGDTVRTDKLIF. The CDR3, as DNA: TGTGCTCTTGGGGAACCCCCGGGATTCATACTGGGGGACACGGTTCGTACCGATAAACTCATCTTT.

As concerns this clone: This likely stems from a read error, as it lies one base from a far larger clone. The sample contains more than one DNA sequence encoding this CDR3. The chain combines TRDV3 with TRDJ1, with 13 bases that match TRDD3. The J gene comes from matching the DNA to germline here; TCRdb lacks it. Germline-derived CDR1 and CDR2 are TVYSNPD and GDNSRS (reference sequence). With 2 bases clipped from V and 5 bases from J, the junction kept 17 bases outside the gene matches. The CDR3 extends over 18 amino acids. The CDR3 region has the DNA TGTGCCTTTGGAGGGCTTTACTGGGGGATACGAAAAACTGATAAACTCATCTTT. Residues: CAFGGLYWGIRKTDKLIF.

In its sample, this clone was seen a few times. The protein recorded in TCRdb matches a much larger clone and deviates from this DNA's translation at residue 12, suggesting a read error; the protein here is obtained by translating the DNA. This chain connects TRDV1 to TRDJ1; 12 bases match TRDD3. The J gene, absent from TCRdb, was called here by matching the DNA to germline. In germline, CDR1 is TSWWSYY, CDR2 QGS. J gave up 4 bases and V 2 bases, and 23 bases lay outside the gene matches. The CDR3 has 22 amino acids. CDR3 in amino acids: CALGETRIPTWTGGYRDDKLIF. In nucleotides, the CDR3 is TGTGCTCTTGGGGAAACGAGAATTCCTACGTGGACTGGGGGATACAGGGACGATAAACTCATCTTT.

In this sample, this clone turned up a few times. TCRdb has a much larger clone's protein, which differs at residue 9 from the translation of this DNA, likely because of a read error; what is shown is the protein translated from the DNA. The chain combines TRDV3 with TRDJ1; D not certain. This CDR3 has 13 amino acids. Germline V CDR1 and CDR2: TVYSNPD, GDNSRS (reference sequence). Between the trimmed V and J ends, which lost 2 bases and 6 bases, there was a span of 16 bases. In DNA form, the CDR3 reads TGTGCCTTTTCCCCCGGCCGGGCCAATAAACTCATCTTT. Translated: CAFSPGRANKLIF.

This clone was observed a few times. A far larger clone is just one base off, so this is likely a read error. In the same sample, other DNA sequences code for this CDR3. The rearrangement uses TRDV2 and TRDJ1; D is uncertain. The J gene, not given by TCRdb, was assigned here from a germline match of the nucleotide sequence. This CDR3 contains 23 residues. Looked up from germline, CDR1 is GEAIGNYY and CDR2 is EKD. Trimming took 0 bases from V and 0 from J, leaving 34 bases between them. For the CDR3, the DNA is TGTGCCTGTGACACCCTCCCGACTCCTGGAGGACGCGGCCGGCCGACCAACACCGATAAACTCATCTTT. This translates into CACDTLPTPGGRGRPTNTDKLIF.

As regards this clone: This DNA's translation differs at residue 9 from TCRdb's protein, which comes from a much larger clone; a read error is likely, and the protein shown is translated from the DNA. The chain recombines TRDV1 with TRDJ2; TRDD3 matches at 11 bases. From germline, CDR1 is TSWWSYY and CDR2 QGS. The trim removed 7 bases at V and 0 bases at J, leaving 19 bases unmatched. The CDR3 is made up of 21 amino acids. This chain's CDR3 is CALALATEEWGIRALTAQLFF. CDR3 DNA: TGTGCTCTTGCCCTAGCTACCGAGGAATGGGGGATACGCGCTTTGACAGCACAACTCTTCTTT.